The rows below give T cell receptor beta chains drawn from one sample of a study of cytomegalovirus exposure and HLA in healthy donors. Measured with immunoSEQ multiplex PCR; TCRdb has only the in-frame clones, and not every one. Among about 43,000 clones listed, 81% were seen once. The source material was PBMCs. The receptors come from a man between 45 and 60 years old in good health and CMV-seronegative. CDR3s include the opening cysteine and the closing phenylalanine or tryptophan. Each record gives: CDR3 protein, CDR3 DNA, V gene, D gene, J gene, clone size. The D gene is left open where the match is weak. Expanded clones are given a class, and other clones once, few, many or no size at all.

CDR3aa: CASSADRYPDTQYF
CDR3nt: TGTGCCAGCAGCGCAGACAGGTACCCAGATACGCAGTATTTT
v_gene: TRBV5-4
d_gene: .
j_gene: TRBJ2-3
abundance: .

CDR3aa: CSAKIADEQFF
CDR3nt: TGCAGTGCCAAAATAGCGGATGAGCAGTTCTTC
v_gene: TRBV20-1
d_gene: .
j_gene: TRBJ2-1
abundance: .

CDR3aa: CASSIGLFYEQYF
CDR3nt: TGTGCCAGCAGTATTGGACTCTTCTACGAGCAGTACTTC
v_gene: TRBV6-5
d_gene: .
j_gene: TRBJ2-7
abundance: .

CDR3aa: CASSLSPGQGEEQYF
CDR3nt: TGTGCCAGCAGTTTATCCCCGGGACAGGGTGAAGAGCAGTACTTC
v_gene: TRBV27
d_gene: TRBD1
j_gene: TRBJ2-7
abundance: .

CDR3aa: CASSPGGGAYNEQFF
CDR3nt: TGTGCCAGCTCACCAGGAGGAGGGGCCTACAATGAGCAGTTCTTC
v_gene: TRBV18
d_gene: .
j_gene: TRBJ2-1
abundance: .

CDR3aa: CASSQGKNPTEAFF
CDR3nt: TGTGCCAGCAGCCAGGGGAAGAATCCCACTGAAGCTTTCTTT
v_gene: TRBV5-4
d_gene: .
j_gene: TRBJ1-1
abundance: .

CDR3aa: CASSYGQGIEAFF
CDR3nt: TGTGCCAGCAGTTACGGACAGGGAATAGAAGCTTTCTTT
v_gene: TRBV6-5
d_gene: TRBD1
j_gene: TRBJ1-1
abundance: .

CDR3aa: CASSPGVNTEAFF
CDR3nt: TGCGCCAGCAGCCCCGGGGTGAACACTGAAGCTTTCTTT
v_gene: TRBV5-1
d_gene: .
j_gene: TRBJ1-1
abundance: .

CDR3aa: CATAERGGSYEQYF
CDR3nt: TGTGCCACCGCCGAGCGGGGGGGTTCCTACGAGCAGTACTTC
v_gene: TRBV27
d_gene: TRBD2
j_gene: TRBJ2-7
abundance: .

CDR3aa: CASSLAGVGGYTF
CDR3nt: TGCGCCAGCAGCTTGGCGGGGGTTGGTGGCTACACCTTC
v_gene: TRBV5-1
d_gene: .
j_gene: TRBJ1-2
abundance: .

CDR3aa: CAGSWGQGQPGQYF
CDR3nt: TGTGCCGGCAGCTGGGGACAGGGGCAGCCGGGGCAGTACTTC
v_gene: TRBV7-9
d_gene: TRBD1
j_gene: TRBJ2-7
abundance: .

CDR3aa: CASGRGTGTENEQFF
CDR3nt: TGTGCCAGCGGTCGAGGCACCGGGACAGAAAATGAGCAGTTCTTC
v_gene: TRBV5-4
d_gene: TRBD1
j_gene: TRBJ2-1
abundance: .

CDR3aa: CASSEGGGRAEQYF
CDR3nt: TGTGCCAGCAGTGAAGGAGGAGGACGAGCAGAGCAGTACTTC
v_gene: TRBV2
d_gene: .
j_gene: TRBJ2-7
abundance: .

CDR3aa: CAIDRGAGTEAFF
CDR3nt: TGTGCCATCGACAGGGGCGCGGGGACTGAAGCTTTCTTT
v_gene: TRBV2
d_gene: TRBD1
j_gene: TRBJ1-1
abundance: .

CDR3aa: CASSYDQGRSGANVLTF
CDR3nt: TGTGCCAGCAGCTATGACCAGGGGCGATCTGGGGCCAACGTCCTGACTTTC
v_gene: TRBV7-9
d_gene: .
j_gene: TRBJ2-6
abundance: .

CDR3aa: CASSQGVGRSYNEQFF
CDR3nt: TGCGCCAGCAGCCAAGGGGTGGGGAGGTCCTACAATGAGCAGTTCTTC
v_gene: TRBV4-1
d_gene: .
j_gene: TRBJ2-1
abundance: once

CDR3aa: CASSYRVVNEKLFF
CDR3nt: TGTGCCAGCAGTTATAGAGTGGTTAATGAAAAACTGTTTTTT
v_gene: TRBV28
d_gene: .
j_gene: TRBJ1-4
abundance: .

CDR3aa: CASSEALSGNQPQHF
CDR3nt: TGTGCCAGCAGTGAAGCATTGAGTGGCAATCAGCCCCAGCATTTT
v_gene: TRBV2
d_gene: .
j_gene: TRBJ1-5
abundance: .

CDR3aa: CASSLGTGGRTSEAFF
CDR3nt: TGTGCCAGCAGCTTAGGGACCGGGGGACGAACTTCTGAAGCTTTCTTT
v_gene: TRBV7-2
d_gene: .
j_gene: TRBJ1-1
abundance: .

CDR3aa: CASSLRSGVEEKLFF
CDR3nt: TGTGCCAGCAGCTTAAGATCAGGGGTTGAAGAAAAACTGTTTTTT
v_gene: TRBV7-2
d_gene: .
j_gene: TRBJ1-4
abundance: .

CDR3aa: CASSPGTWTYEQYF
CDR3nt: TGTGCCAGCAGCCCGGGAACGTGGACCTACGAGCAGTACTTC
v_gene: TRBV27
d_gene: .
j_gene: TRBJ2-7
abundance: .

CDR3aa: CASSHPGTGSNTGELFF
CDR3nt: TGTGCCAGCAGCCACCCTGGGACAGGCTCGAACACCGGGGAGCTGTTTTTT
v_gene: TRBV4-2
d_gene: TRBD1
j_gene: TRBJ2-2
abundance: .

CDR3aa: CASSFLGAGREGDIQYF
CDR3nt: TGTGCCAGCAGTTTCCTTGGAGCGGGACGCGAGGGGGACATTCAGTACTTC
v_gene: TRBV28
d_gene: .
j_gene: TRBJ2-4
abundance: .

CDR3aa: CASSPSTESYEQYF
CDR3nt: TGTGCCAGCTCTCCCTCGACAGAATCCTACGAGCAGTACTTC
v_gene: TRBV18
d_gene: .
j_gene: TRBJ2-7
abundance: .

CDR3aa: CASRLSGLAGNEQFF
CDR3nt: TGTGCCAGCAGACTATCGGGACTAGCGGGCAATGAGCAGTTCTTC
v_gene: TRBV28
d_gene: TRBD2
j_gene: TRBJ2-1
abundance: .

CDR3aa: CASSQDPRGLREKLFF
CDR3nt: TGCGCCAGCAGCCAAGACCCACGGGGATTGAGGGAAAAACTGTTTTTT
v_gene: TRBV4-1
d_gene: .
j_gene: TRBJ1-4
abundance: .

CDR3aa: CASSVDMGPQFF
CDR3nt: TGTGCCAGCAGCGTAGATATGGGGCCCCAGTTCTTC
v_gene: TRBV9
d_gene: .
j_gene: TRBJ2-1
abundance: few

CDR3aa: CASSIRASGRSTQYF
CDR3nt: TGTGCCAGTAGTATAAGGGCTAGCGGGAGGTCTACGCAGTATTTT
v_gene: TRBV19
d_gene: TRBD2
j_gene: TRBJ2-3
abundance: once

CDR3aa: CASSQDIAGGPSYEQYF
CDR3nt: TGCGCCAGCAGCCAGGATATAGCGGGAGGGCCCTCCTACGAGCAGTACTTC
v_gene: TRBV4-1
d_gene: TRBD2
j_gene: TRBJ2-7
abundance: .

CDR3aa: CASSPRGRGNNEQFF
CDR3nt: TGTGCCAGCTCCCCCAGGGGGCGCGGGAACAATGAGCAGTTCTTC
v_gene: TRBV18
d_gene: TRBD1
j_gene: TRBJ2-1
abundance: .

CDR3aa: CASSESTALNYGYTF
CDR3nt: TGCGCCAGCAGTGAGTCCACCGCGCTTAACTATGGCTACACCTTC
v_gene: TRBV10-1
d_gene: .
j_gene: TRBJ1-2
abundance: .

CDR3aa: CSSGPTRDIQYF
CDR3nt: TGTTCCAGCGGACCGACGAGGGACATTCAGTACTTC
v_gene: TRBV7-9
d_gene: .
j_gene: TRBJ2-4
abundance: .

CDR3aa: CASSDSRDNHNEQFF
CDR3nt: TGTGCCAGCAGTGACTCAAGAGACAACCACAATGAGCAGTTCTTC
v_gene: TRBV6-4
d_gene: .
j_gene: TRBJ2-1
abundance: .

CDR3aa: CASNRGAGQEQYF
CDR3nt: TGTGCCAGCAACCGGGGGGCAGGCCAGGAGCAGTACTTC
v_gene: TRBV19
d_gene: .
j_gene: TRBJ2-7
abundance: .

CDR3aa: CSSRVSSGNTIYF
CDR3nt: TGTTCCAGCAGGGTTAGCTCTGGAAACACCATATATTTT
v_gene: TRBV7-9
d_gene: .
j_gene: TRBJ1-3
abundance: .

CDR3aa: CAIQRVGSNQPQHF
CDR3nt: TGTGCCATCCAGCGGGTGGGTAGCAATCAGCCCCAGCATTTT
v_gene: TRBV10-3
d_gene: .
j_gene: TRBJ1-5
abundance: .

CDR3aa: CASSETGANSGNTIYF
CDR3nt: TGTGCCAGCAGCGAAACCGGAGCGAACTCTGGAAACACCATATATTTT
v_gene: TRBV9
d_gene: .
j_gene: TRBJ1-3
abundance: .

CDR3aa: CASISQEGADTQYF
CDR3nt: TGTGCCAGCATTAGCCAGGAGGGGGCGGATACGCAGTATTTT
v_gene: TRBV5-4
d_gene: .
j_gene: TRBJ2-3
abundance: .

CDR3aa: CASSNGQYGYTF
CDR3nt: TGTGCCAGCAGCAACGGACAGTATGGCTACACCTTC
v_gene: TRBV11-2
d_gene: .
j_gene: TRBJ1-2
abundance: .

CDR3aa: CASSPPARGLGYTF
CDR3nt: TGTGCCAGCAGCCCGCCGGCCAGAGGTCTTGGCTACACCTTC
v_gene: TRBV28
d_gene: .
j_gene: TRBJ1-2
abundance: .

CDR3aa: CASSELTGGMNTEAFF
CDR3nt: TGTGCCAGCAGTGAGTTGACAGGGGGGATGAACACTGAAGCTTTCTTT
v_gene: TRBV25-1
d_gene: TRBD1
j_gene: TRBJ1-1
abundance: few

CDR3aa: CASSLAGGFETQYF
CDR3nt: TGCGCCAGCAGCTTGGCAGGGGGCTTTGAGACCCAGTACTTC
v_gene: TRBV5-1
d_gene: TRBD1
j_gene: TRBJ2-5
abundance: .

CDR3aa: CASSLGGTGAGENTGELFF
CDR3nt: TGCGCCAGCAGCTTGGGTGGGACAGGGGCTGGAGAGAACACCGGGGAGCTGTTTTTT
v_gene: TRBV5-1
d_gene: TRBD1
j_gene: TRBJ2-2
abundance: .

CDR3aa: CASSVDLGGTEAFF
CDR3nt: TGTGCCAGCAGCGTAGATCTAGGCGGCACTGAAGCTTTCTTT
v_gene: TRBV9
d_gene: .
j_gene: TRBJ1-1
abundance: .

CDR3aa: CASSVGGQRNTEAFF
CDR3nt: TGTGCCAGCAGTGTAGGAGGACAGAGGAACACTGAAGCTTTCTTT
v_gene: TRBV6-1
d_gene: .
j_gene: TRBJ1-1
abundance: .

CDR3aa: CASSEGGYGTGELFF
CDR3nt: TGTGCCAGCAGCGAGGGGGGGTATGGCACCGGGGAGCTGTTTTTT
v_gene: TRBV9
d_gene: .
j_gene: TRBJ2-2
abundance: .

CDR3aa: CAWSVGKGQYF
CDR3nt: TGTGCCTGGAGTGTCGGGAAGGGGCAGTACTTC
v_gene: TRBV30
d_gene: .
j_gene: TRBJ2-7
abundance: .

CDR3aa: CASSGETGSYNEQFF
CDR3nt: TGTGCCAGCAGTGGGGAGACAGGGTCCTACAATGAGCAGTTCTTC
v_gene: TRBV2
d_gene: TRBD1
j_gene: TRBJ2-1
abundance: .

CDR3aa: CASSGTSGRAHTQYF
CDR3nt: TGTGCCAGCAGCGGAACTAGCGGGAGGGCCCATACGCAGTATTTT
v_gene: TRBV7-2
d_gene: TRBD2
j_gene: TRBJ2-3
abundance: .

CDR3aa: CASSQREPADTQYF
CDR3nt: TGTGCCAGCAGCCAACGGGAGCCCGCAGATACGCAGTATTTT
v_gene: TRBV4-2
d_gene: .
j_gene: TRBJ2-3
abundance: .

CDR3aa: CASSSQGLAGGIQYF
CDR3nt: TGTGCCAGCTCTTCCCAAGGACTAGCGGGAGGTATTCAGTACTTC
v_gene: TRBV21-1
d_gene: .
j_gene: TRBJ2-4
abundance: .

CDR3aa: CASCQGAGGEQFF
CDR3nt: TGTGCCAGCTGCCAGGGGGCAGGCGGTGAGCAGTTCTTC
v_gene: TRBV6-5
d_gene: TRBD1
j_gene: TRBJ2-1
abundance: .

CDR3aa: CASSQVHPYTSGRDTGELFF
CDR3nt: TGCGCCAGCAGCCAAGTACATCCGTATACTAGCGGGAGGGACACCGGGGAGCTGTTTTTT
v_gene: TRBV4-3
d_gene: TRBD2
j_gene: TRBJ2-2
abundance: .

CDR3aa: CAISSRGMSSYNEQFF
CDR3nt: TGTGCCATCAGTTCCAGGGGGATGAGCTCCTACAATGAGCAGTTCTTC
v_gene: TRBV10-3
d_gene: TRBD1
j_gene: TRBJ2-1
abundance: .

CDR3aa: CASSLGLAGTDTQYF
CDR3nt: TGTGCCAGCTCACTCGGCCTAGCAGGCACAGATACGCAGTATTTT
v_gene: TRBV18
d_gene: .
j_gene: TRBJ2-3
abundance: .

CDR3aa: CASSFVGRLHYGYTF
CDR3nt: TGTGCCAGCAGCTTTGTGGGCAGGCTTCACTATGGCTACACCTTC
v_gene: TRBV5-4
d_gene: .
j_gene: TRBJ1-2
abundance: .

CDR3aa: CASKEGGSYEQYF
CDR3nt: TGTGCCAGCAAGGAGGGTGGCTCCTACGAGCAGTACTTC
v_gene: TRBV2
d_gene: .
j_gene: TRBJ2-7
abundance: .

CDR3aa: CASSSRTSGGADEQFF
CDR3nt: TGTGCCAGCAGCTCCCGGACTAGCGGGGGGGCGGATGAGCAGTTCTTC
v_gene: TRBV21-1
d_gene: .
j_gene: TRBJ2-1
abundance: once

CDR3aa: CASSSAGGALFHEQFF
CDR3nt: TGTGCCAGCAGTAGCGCAGGAGGGGCCCTCTTCCATGAGCAGTTCTTC
v_gene: TRBV27
d_gene: .
j_gene: TRBJ2-1
abundance: .

CDR3aa: CASTTGTTTGELFF
CDR3nt: TGTGCCAGCACCACCGGGACAACCACCGGGGAGCTGTTTTTT
v_gene: TRBV27
d_gene: .
j_gene: TRBJ2-2
abundance: .